These 5 T cell receptor beta chains were sequenced from one sample in a study of blood T cell repertoires in COVID-19. Only in-frame clones appear in the TCRdb table, and some are missing; sequencing was by immunoSEQ multiplex PCR. The sample has 120,000 or so clones; 76% are singletons. Sequenced input: peripheral blood. These receptor sequences come from a woman of 80 years or more with acute or convalescent COVID-19.

The chain is built from TRBV5-8 and TRBJ1-6; D is ambiguous. This CDR3 spans 12 amino acids. V dropped 2 bases and J dropped 9 bases, with 6 bases sitting between them. Germline CDR1 and CDR2: SGHTS and YDEGEE. CDR3 residues: CASSFRGSPLHF. DNA for the CDR3: TGTGCCAGCAGCTTCCGAGGTTCACCCCTCCACTTT.

This chain links TRBV5-4 with TRBJ2-7; TRBD2 might be the D (6 bases). This CDR3 has 14 amino acids. The V gene's germline CDR1 is SGHNT and CDR2 YYREEE (reference sequence). Trimming removed 4 bases at V and 2 bases at J, with 13 bases between. CDR3 protein: CASSPNRRAYEQYF. CDR3 sequence (DNA): TGTGCCAGCAGCCCAAACCGGAGGGCCTACGAGCAGTACTTC.

The chain joins TRBV28 to TRBJ1-5; 11 nucleotides agree with TRBD1. The V and J ends lost 10 bases and 0 bases, in that order; junction bases with no gene match: 11. Germline CDR1 reads MDHEN; CDR2 reads SYDVKM. CDR3 length: 17 amino acids. CDR3 coding DNA: TGTGCCACCTACGGACAGGGGGCCCTTTATAGCAATCAGCCCCAGCATTTT. It is translated as CATYGQGALYSNQPQHF.

The rearrangement links TRBV5-4 to TRBJ2-7; 7 nucleotides align to TRBD1. V was pared by 4 bases and J by 0 bases, with 4 bases of the junction left unmatched. CDR1 is SGHNT, CDR2 YYREEE, per germline (reference sequence). This CDR3 is 14 amino acids long. Here the CDR3 reads CASSHGQVSYEQYF. The CDR3 DNA follows: TGTGCCAGCAGCCACGGACAGGTCTCCTACGAGCAGTACTTC.

This clone has only one observation. This chain links TRBV29-1 with TRBJ1-2; 7 bases align to TRBD1. The CDR3 sequence is 11 residues long. The J segment lost 6 bases and the V segment lost 5 bases, leaving 3 bases of the junction unmatched. Germline loops: CDR1 SQVTM, CDR2 ANQGSEA. The CDR3 loop is CSVLTGNGYTF. DNA for the CDR3: TGCAGCGTTCTGACAGGGAATGGCTACACCTTC.